Listed below are T cell receptor beta chains from one sample, sequenced in a study of PD-L1 blockade in urothelial cancer. Profiled with immunoSEQ multiplex PCR; TCRdb holds only in-frame clones, not every one. In the table there are 70,000 to 75,000 clones, less than 90% of which are singletons. The starting material was PBMCs, obtained around atezolizumab (anti-PD-L1) treatment. All receptors derive from a woman in her seventies with urothelial cancer. Both conserved end residues are part of each CDR3. D genes are given only for firm matches. Not all rows give a size; the values are once, few, many and, for expanded clones, a class.

V gene	J gene	D gene	clone size	CDR3 protein	CDR3 DNA
TRBV29-1	TRBJ2-3	TRBD1	NA	CSVEKGAQADTQYF	TGCAGCGTTGAAAAGGGGGCGCAGGCAGATACGCAGTATTTT
TRBV6-6	TRBJ1-3	NA	NA	CASSPGASGNTIYF	TGTGCCAGCAGCCCAGGGGCCTCTGGAAACACCATATATTTT
TRBV18	TRBJ1-2	NA	NA	CASSPRGGKSGYTF	TGTGCCAGCTCACCAAGGGGAGGGAAGAGCGGCTACACCTTC
TRBV9	TRBJ2-1	TRBD1	NA	CASSPGTGLTYNEQFF	TGTGCCAGCAGCCCCGGGACAGGACTTACCTACAATGAGCAGTTCTTC
TRBV28	TRBJ1-2	NA	NA	CASSPSYRASGYTF	TGTGCCAGCAGTCCTTCTTACAGGGCAAGTGGCTACACCTTC
TRBV4-1	TRBJ2-1	TRBD2	NA	CASSQDPSGGLYNEQFF	TGCGCCAGCAGCCAAGACCCCAGCGGGGGCCTCTACAATGAGCAGTTCTTC
TRBV10-3	TRBJ1-1	TRBD1	NA	CAISALDRGMNTEAFF	TGTGCCATCAGCGCTCTGGACAGGGGGATGAACACTGAAGCTTTCTTT
TRBV29-1	TRBJ1-5	TRBD1	NA	CSVGDREGQPQHF	TGCAGCGTTGGGGACAGGGAGGGTCAGCCCCAGCATTTT
TRBV5-1	TRBJ2-3	TRBD2	NA	CASSLRLAGGPTQYF	TGCGCCAGCAGCTTGCGGCTAGCGGGAGGGCCGACGCAGTATTTT
TRBV28	TRBJ2-7	NA	NA	CASSEPGHPYEQYF	TGTGCCAGCAGTGAGCCGGGACACCCCTACGAGCAGTACTTC
TRBV10-1	TRBJ2-1	TRBD1	NA	CASSDPGQGYNEQFF	TGCGCCAGCAGCGATCCGGGACAGGGCTACAATGAGCAGTTCTTC
TRBV7-8	TRBJ2-1	TRBD2	NA	CASSLVSSGYNEQFF	TGTGCCAGCAGCTTAGTGTCTAGCGGTTACAATGAGCAGTTCTTC
TRBV27	TRBJ2-1	TRBD2	NA	CASSFGAGGPGDEQFF	TGTGCCAGCAGTTTTGGCGCGGGGGGCCCAGGGGATGAGCAGTTCTTC
TRBV2	TRBJ1-5	NA	NA	CASSREVGNQPQHF	TGTGCCAGCAGCAGGGAGGTTGGCAATCAGCCCCAGCATTTT
TRBV5-1	TRBJ1-5	TRBD1	NA	CASSLGTGGGNQPQHF	TGCGCCAGCAGCTTGGGGACAGGGGGCGGGAATCAGCCCCAGCATTTT
TRBV29-1	TRBJ2-7	TRBD2	NA	CSVEKAGVGDEQYF	TGCAGCGTTGAAAAGGCGGGAGTGGGGGACGAGCAGTACTTC
TRBV5-6	TRBJ2-7	NA	NA	CASSLFTTEALSAYEQYF	TGTGCCAGCAGCTTGTTCACAACGGAGGCTTTGAGCGCCTACGAGCAGTACTTC
TRBV25-1	TRBJ2-5	NA	once	CASSDPIDSPRETQYF	TGTGCCAGCAGTGACCCCATAGACTCCCCAAGGGAGACCCAGTACTTC
TRBV6-1	TRBJ1-5	TRBD1	NA	CASNPTGSNQPQHF	TGTGCCAGCAATCCGACAGGGTCCAATCAGCCCCAGCATTTT
TRBV28	TRBJ1-1	NA	NA	CAVGNTEAFF	TGTGCGGTCGGGAACACTGAAGCTTTCTTT
TRBV11-2	TRBJ2-7	NA	NA	CASSLGSYYEQYF	TGTGCCAGCAGCTTAGGAAGCTACTACGAGCAGTACTTC
TRBV6-1	TRBJ2-1	TRBD2	NA	CASSPLAGDWEQFF	TGTGCCAGCAGTCCGTTAGCGGGAGATTGGGAGCAGTTCTTC
TRBV30	TRBJ1-6	NA	NA	CAWSYMRAGGDNSPLHF	TGTGCCTGGAGTTATATGAGGGCGGGGGGGGATAATTCACCCCTCCACTTT
TRBV14	TRBJ2-7	NA	NA	CASSQGFERTYEQYF	TGTGCCAGCAGCCAAGGCTTCGAGCGAACCTACGAGCAGTACTTC
TRBV28	TRBJ1-5	TRBD1	NA	CASSGQGALGNQPQHF	TGTGCCAGCAGTGGACAGGGGGCATTAGGAAATCAGCCCCAGCATTTT
TRBV7-9	TRBJ1-1	TRBD1	NA	CASSLRRGLENTEAFF	TGTGCCAGCAGCTTAAGGAGGGGGCTAGAGAACACTGAAGCTTTCTTT
TRBV27	TRBJ2-4	TRBD1	NA	CASSRDRQNIQYF	TGTGCCAGCAGCCGGGACAGACAAAACATTCAGTACTTC
TRBV4-2	TRBJ2-3	NA	NA	CASSLGGAGGITDTQYF	TGTGCCAGCAGCCTCGGGGGGGCAGGGGGGATTACAGATACGCAGTATTTT
TRBV21-1	TRBJ2-1	NA	once	CASIQPGDFYNEQFF	TGTGCCAGCATCCAGCCGGGGGACTTCTACAATGAGCAGTTCTTC
TRBV6-5	TRBJ2-7	NA	NA	CASSYGQAITYEQYF	TGTGCCAGCAGTTACGGGCAGGCGATCACCTACGAGCAGTACTTC
TRBV5-1	TRBJ2-7	NA	NA	CASSLAVGSSYEQYF	TGCGCCAGCAGCTTGGCGGTGGGGAGCTCCTACGAGCAGTACTTC
TRBV30	TRBJ2-1	TRBD2	NA	CAWSPTSGGAVIDYNEQFF	TGTGCCTGGAGTCCCACTAGCGGGGGGGCGGTCATCGATTACAATGAGCAGTTCTTC
TRBV5-1	TRBJ1-4	TRBD1	NA	CASSTDGTAATNEKLFF	TGCGCCAGCAGCACCGACGGGACAGCAGCAACTAATGAAAAACTGTTTTTT
TRBV19	TRBJ2-5	TRBD2	NA	CASSNSLGRAGVRETQYF	TGTGCCAGTAGTAATTCCCTCGGGAGGGCCGGGGTGAGGGAGACCCAGTACTTC
TRBV7-9	TRBJ2-7	NA	NA	CASTGAYEQYF	TGTGCCAGCACGGGGGCCTACGAGCAGTACTTC
TRBV11-3	TRBJ2-7	NA	NA	CASSLFHGYEQYF	TGTGCCAGCAGCTTATTTCACGGCTACGAGCAGTACTTC
TRBV18	TRBJ1-2	NA	NA	CASSPPGTGQGYTF	TGTGCCAGCTCACCACCGGGAACAGGTCAGGGCTACACCTTC
TRBV6-6	TRBJ1-2	NA	NA	CASSMTDYGYTF	TGTGCCAGCAGCATGACAGACTATGGCTACACCTTC
TRBV18	TRBJ2-7	TRBD2	few	CASSPRTRVGMYEQYF	TGTGCCAGCTCACCGAGGACTAGGGTGGGGATGTACGAGCAGTACTTC
TRBV5-1	TRBJ2-1	NA	NA	CASSLVLGANYNEQFF	TGCGCCAGCAGCTTGGTTCTGGGGGCTAACTACAATGAGCAGTTCTTC